Sequencing of this T cell receptor (beta chain) was carried out in a study of cytomegalovirus exposure and HLA in healthy donors. Amplification used 60 Vbeta primers and 13 Jbeta primers. Sequencing used immunoSEQ multiplex PCR; TCRdb keeps in-frame clones, though not all of them. Of about 200,000 clones listed, around 70% were seen once; the top ten hold 2.5% to 3%. Germline V lookup: CDR1 SGHRS, CDR2 YFSETQ. Trimming pared 4 bases from V and 4 bases from J, leaving 17 bases between. The CDR3 sequence is 15 residues long. Study-level points and caveats: A later look showed TCR association rates differing by HLA locus, highest for DRB1 and lowest for HLA-C. Some V segments (TRBV6-2 and TRBV6-3 among them) were excluded as indistinguishable.

About this clone itself: Its target is not known.

This chain uses TRBV5-1 with TRBJ1-1, with TRBD1 as a possible D gene (6 bases). This clonotype was sampled from a middle-aged man in good health and CMV-seropositive. Sequencing was done on a sample of PBMCs. The CDR3 here is CASSLERAGATEAFF. The CDR3 region has the DNA TGCGCCAGCAGCCTCGAGAGGGCAGGGGCCACTGAAGCTTTCTTT.